This TCR beta chain was obtained from a study of T cells in women clearing cervical HPV infection (dated by TCRdb to 2017 to 2018). Describing the broader study: Cases were about two dozen women with histologically confirmed HPV16-related CIN3 or worse, including a couple of invasive cancers. Nested within Costa Rica's Guanacaste HPV Natural History Study, an exploratory proof-of-principle case-control study compared TCR repertoires across cervical HPV16 outcomes. Cases and controls were matched on age within five years and on year of sample collection. HLA typing was available for only a few women, so HLA type could not be excluded as a confounder. Case blood was taken at the visit when the lesion was first identified, whereas control blood was taken when infection was no longer detected. The 20 to 25 controls were women who cleared a single incident HPV16 infection within 12 months without developing precancer or cancer. Cases had a median age of roughly 36 years and controls had a median age of around 41, with no significant differences in baseline characteristics. Five blinded duplicates per group were added as quality controls, so that approximately 60 samples were obtained: 50 or so participants and around 10 replicates. In the parent cohort, around 9,500 women aged 18 or older were enrolled in Guanacaste, Costa Rica, during about 1993 to 1994 and were followed for six to seven years. Among cases, blood sampling occurred a median of about 150 days after lesion detection, with an interquartile range of 90 to 200 days.

The immunoSEQ assay used multiplex PCR to amplify TCR beta CDR3 regions from an average of roughly 1.2 ug of genomic DNA per sample. To correct primer bias, the assay used a complete synthetic TCR repertoire to set an amplification baseline. The amplicons were sequenced using the Illumina platform. Processing in the source paper ran as follows. Error correction of the sequences involved clustering with frequency ratios plus a modified nearest-neighbor algorithm, after which the sequences were analyzed in the immunoSEQ Analyzer using IMGT gene definitions. At each rarefaction depth, TCR richness and evenness were averaged over 20 rarefaction repeats, and samples with fewer sequences than the depth were excluded. Relative abundances of V, D and J genes were compared between groups using Wilcoxon rank sum tests, with FDR correction applied. An intraclass correlation of around 96% for TCR richness and an average of roughly 83% across 60 to 80 gene segments were obtained from the blinded duplicates. TCRdb retrieved this table from immuneACCESS and kept in-frame rearrangements only. Not all clones are present; in checked studies, unresolved V genes account for under half, and no reason is known for the remainder. V and J calls and clone size follow that table, whereas D and trimming were derived from the DNA. This sample's table contains about 25,000 clones. The ten largest clones add up to 6.6% of the sample.

From the germline V gene (reference sequence), CDR1 is DFQATT and CDR2 is SNEGSKA. Measured from the cysteine to the phenylalanine, the CDR3 is 11 residues long. The 24 bases shown cover part of the CDR3, and their frame starts at base 1. V is reduced by 6 bases and J by 3 bases, leaving a spacing of 9 bases between them. Turning to this clone: Its cognate antigen has yet to be identified. The CDR3 is cut off 3 residues early in the read; its end comes from the germline J gene.

Points the paper makes about the study in general: Because the number of T cells in each sample was unknown, differences in richness could reflect differing T-cell content rather than repertoire biology. TRBV6-7 relative abundance was lower in cases than in controls (roughly 0.11% versus 0.16%; Bonferroni P = 0.0008). Significantly higher TCR repertoire richness was observed in CIN3+ cases than in controls across sequencing depths, whereas no difference in evenness was found. The cross-sectional design could not show whether associations preceded infection or resulted from it; effector/memory subsets and HPV-specific T cells were not isolated. By combining richness with V gene abundances, random forest classifiers separated cases from controls with an estimated AUC of just over 0.8.

Every participant had a single incident cervical HPV16 infection, and prevalent HPV16 infections were excluded. Cervical HPV DNA was detected by MY09/MY11 PCR, and genotyping was performed by dot-blot hybridization. Under 17 mL of heparinized blood was centrifuged, after which the buffy coat was aliquoted, frozen at -30 degrees C, and then stored at -80 degrees C. Genomic DNA was extracted from buffy coat specimens using QIAGEN kits. The chain joins TRBV20-1 to TRBJ2-7; the D gene is unclear. The receptor's source is a woman aged 18-70 years with a cervical HPV16 infection that either progressed to CIN3+ or cleared (not recorded which). The sequenced material came from blood buffy coat. The CDR3 has the sequence CSARLGYEQYF. CDR3 DNA (partial): TGCAGTGCCAGGTTAGGCTACGAG.